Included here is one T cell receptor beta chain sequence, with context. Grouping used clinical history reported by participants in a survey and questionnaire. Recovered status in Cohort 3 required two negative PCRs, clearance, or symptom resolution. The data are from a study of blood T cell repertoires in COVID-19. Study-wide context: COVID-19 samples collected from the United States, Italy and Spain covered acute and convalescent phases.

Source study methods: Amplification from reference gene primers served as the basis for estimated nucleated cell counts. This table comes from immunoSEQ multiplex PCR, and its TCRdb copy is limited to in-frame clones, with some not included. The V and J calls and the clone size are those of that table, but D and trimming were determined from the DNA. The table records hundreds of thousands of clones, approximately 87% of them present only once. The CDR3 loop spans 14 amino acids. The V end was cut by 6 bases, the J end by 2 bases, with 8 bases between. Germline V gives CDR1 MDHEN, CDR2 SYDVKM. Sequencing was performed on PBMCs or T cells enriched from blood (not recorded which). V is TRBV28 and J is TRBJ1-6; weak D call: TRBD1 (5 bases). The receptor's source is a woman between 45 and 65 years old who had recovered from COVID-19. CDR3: CASRSGAYNSPLHF. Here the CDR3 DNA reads TGTGCCAGCAGATCGGGGGCCTATAATTCACCCCTCCACTTT.